Each of the 4 T cell receptor beta chains below was sequenced from the same sample in a study of OX40 agonist ivuxolimab in advanced cancers. Data came from immunoSEQ multiplex PCR; TCRdb stores just in-frame clones and leaves some out. The data hold around 70,000 clones, with over 80% observed a single time. Sample: CD4+ or CD8+ T cells sorted from blood, taken in a trial of the OX40 agonist ivuxolimab. These receptor sequences come from an adult with an advanced solid tumor such as melanoma, head and neck, liver or kidney cancer.

The genes are TRBV5-1 and TRBJ2-5; D remains ambiguous. Germline CDR1 is SGHRS and CDR2 is YFSETQ. V was shortened by 1 base and J by 5 bases, with 3 bases between the two germline ends. This CDR3 is built from 11 residues. The CDR3 sequence: CASSLLETQYF. Here the CDR3 DNA reads TGCGCCAGCAGCTTGCTGGAGACCCAGTACTTC.

Regarding this clone: The same CDR3 is also encoded by other DNA sequences in this sample. The chain is built from TRBV5-4 and TRBJ1-1; D is undetermined. The V gene's germline CDR1 is SGHNT and CDR2 YYREEE (reference sequence). Deletions cut 0 bases from V and 1 base from J, with 4 bases between. The CDR3 totals 13 residues. Here the CDR3 reads CASSLDRNTEAFF. The CDR3 DNA is TGTGCCAGCAGCTTGGACAGGAACACTGAAGCTTTCTTT.

V is TRBV7-9 and J is TRBJ1-1; no definite D call. The CDR3 loop spans 13 amino acids. The germline V gene encodes CDR1 SEHNR and CDR2 FQNEAQ (reference sequence). V gave up 3 bases and J gave up 3 bases, with 8 bases separating them. The CDR3 spells CASSFRVDTEAFF. The CDR3 DNA sequence: TGTGCCAGCAGCTTTCGGGTGGACACTGAAGCTTTCTTT.

The chain recombines TRBV19 with TRBJ2-1, with 13 bases matching TRBD2. V was pared by 5 bases and J by 5 bases, with 3 bases of the junction left unmatched. This CDR3 spans 15 amino acids. Per germline, CDR1 LNHDA and CDR2 SQIVND (reference sequence). CDR3 coding DNA: TGTGCCAGTAGTGACGGGACTAGCGGGAACAATGAGCAGTTCTTC. Encoded protein: CASSDGTSGNNEQFF.